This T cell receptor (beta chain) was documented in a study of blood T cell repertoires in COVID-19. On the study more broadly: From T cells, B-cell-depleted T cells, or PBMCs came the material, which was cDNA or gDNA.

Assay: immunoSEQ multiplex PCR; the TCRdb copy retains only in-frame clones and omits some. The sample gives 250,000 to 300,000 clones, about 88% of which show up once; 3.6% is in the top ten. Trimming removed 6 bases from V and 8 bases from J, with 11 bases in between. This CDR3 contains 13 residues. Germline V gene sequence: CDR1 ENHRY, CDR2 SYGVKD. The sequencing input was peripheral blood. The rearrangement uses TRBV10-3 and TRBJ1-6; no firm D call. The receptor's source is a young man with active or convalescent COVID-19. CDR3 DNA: TGTGCCATCAGGGCGAGGGAGTATTCACCCCTCCACTTT. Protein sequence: CAIRAREYSPLHF.